This T cell receptor (beta chain) emerged from a study of post-analysis software for immune sequencing data. Overall study: In terms of disease course, relapsing-remitting, secondary progressive and progressive-relapsing multiple sclerosis were included. Study-level findings and limits: Higher frequency in patients than in controls was seen for roughly five TRBV segments, with TRBV5-6, TRBV5-1 and TRBV20-1 among them. Significantly lower normalized Chao1 diversity was found in patients with multiple sclerosis relative to controls. Samples made in the same batch grouped tightly together by F measure.

This clonotype was counted many times. Antigen unknown. Unique molecular identifiers featured in each of the TCR beta cDNA libraries. From around 0.96 to 9.9 million T cells, 400,000 to 650,000 cDNA molecules were obtained. TCRdb called the PCR reads again in MiXCR, with one record for every CDR3 protein. Of around 200,000 distinct CDR3 sequences listed, approximately 28% are singletons. CDR1 and CDR2 from the germline V gene are MDHEN and SYDVKM. This CDR3 region has 15 residues. V was trimmed by 6 bases and J by 3 bases, leaving 18 bases between them. V is TRBV28 and J is TRBJ2-7; the D gene is possibly TRBD2 (5 bases). This TCR was recovered from a girl under 18 with multiple sclerosis. Sequencing was performed on blood. CDR3 bases: TGTGCCAGCAGCCAAACATCGGGGATAGTCTACGAGCAGTACTTC. Amino acid sequence: CASSQTSGIVYEQYF. Complete variable domain (other parts from reference TRBV28 and TRBJ2-7): DVKVTQSSRYLVKRTGEKVFLECVQDMDHENMFWYRQDPGLGLRLIYFSYDVKMKEKGDIPEGYSVSREKKERFSLILESASTNQTSMYLCASSQTSGIVYEQYFGPGTRLTVT.